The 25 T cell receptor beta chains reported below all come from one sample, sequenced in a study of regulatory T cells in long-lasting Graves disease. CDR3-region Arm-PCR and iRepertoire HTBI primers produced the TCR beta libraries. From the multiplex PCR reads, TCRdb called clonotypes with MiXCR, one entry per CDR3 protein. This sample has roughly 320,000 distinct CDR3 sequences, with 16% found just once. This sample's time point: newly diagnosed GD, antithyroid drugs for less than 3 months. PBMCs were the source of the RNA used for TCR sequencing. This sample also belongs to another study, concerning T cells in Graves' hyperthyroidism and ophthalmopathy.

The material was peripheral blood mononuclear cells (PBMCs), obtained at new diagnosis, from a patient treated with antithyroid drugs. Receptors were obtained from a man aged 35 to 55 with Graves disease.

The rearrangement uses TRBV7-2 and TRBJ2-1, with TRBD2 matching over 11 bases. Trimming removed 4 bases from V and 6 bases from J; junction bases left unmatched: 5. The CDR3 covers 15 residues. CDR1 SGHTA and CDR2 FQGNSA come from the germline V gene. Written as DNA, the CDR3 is TGTGCCAGCAGCTCTCTAGCGGGGGGCTTCAATGAGCAGTTCTTC. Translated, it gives CASSSLAGGFNEQFF.

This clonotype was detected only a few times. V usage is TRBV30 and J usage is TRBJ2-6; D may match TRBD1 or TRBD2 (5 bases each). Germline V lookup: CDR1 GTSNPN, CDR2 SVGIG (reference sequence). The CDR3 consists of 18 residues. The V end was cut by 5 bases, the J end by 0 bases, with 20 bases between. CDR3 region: CAWVTPEGLFSGANVLTF. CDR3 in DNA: TGTGCCTGGGTGACCCCTGAGGGGCTTTTCTCTGGGGCCAACGTCCTGACTTTC. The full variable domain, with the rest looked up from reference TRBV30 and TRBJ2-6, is SQTIHQWPATLVQPVGSPLSLECTVEGTSNPNLYWYRQAAGRGLQLLFYSVGIGQISSEVPQNLSASRPQDRQFILSSKKLLLSDSGFYLCAWVTPEGLFSGANVLTFGAGSRLTVL.

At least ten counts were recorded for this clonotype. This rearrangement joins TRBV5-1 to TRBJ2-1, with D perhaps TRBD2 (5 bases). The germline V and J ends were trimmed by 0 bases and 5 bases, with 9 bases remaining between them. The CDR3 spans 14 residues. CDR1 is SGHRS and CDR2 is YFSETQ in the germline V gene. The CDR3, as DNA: TGCGCCAGCAGCTTGGCCGTGCGGGACAATGAGCAGTTCTTC. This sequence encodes CASSLAVRDNEQFF.

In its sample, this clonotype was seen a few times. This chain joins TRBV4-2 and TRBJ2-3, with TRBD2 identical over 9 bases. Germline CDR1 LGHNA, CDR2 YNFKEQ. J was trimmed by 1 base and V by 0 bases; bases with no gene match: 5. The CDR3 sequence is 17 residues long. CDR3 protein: CASSQDPQRGGTDTQYF. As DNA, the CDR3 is TGTGCCAGCAGCCAAGATCCCCAGCGGGGGGGCACAGATACGCAGTATTTT.

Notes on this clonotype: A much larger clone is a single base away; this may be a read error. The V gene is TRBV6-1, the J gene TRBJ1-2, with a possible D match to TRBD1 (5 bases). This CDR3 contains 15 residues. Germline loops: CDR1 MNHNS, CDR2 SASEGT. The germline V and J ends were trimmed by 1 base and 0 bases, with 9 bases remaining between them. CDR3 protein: CASSEEVGANYGYTF. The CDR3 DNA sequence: TGTGCCAGCAGTGAAGAGGTAGGGGCTAACTATGGCTACACCTTC.

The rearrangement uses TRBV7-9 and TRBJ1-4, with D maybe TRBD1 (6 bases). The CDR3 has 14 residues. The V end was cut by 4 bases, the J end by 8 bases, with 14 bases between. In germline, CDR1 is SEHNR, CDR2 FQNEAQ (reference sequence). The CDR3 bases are TGTGCCAGCAGCTGGCAGGGGCCCGGCGAAAAACTGTTTTTT. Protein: CASSWQGPGEKLFF.

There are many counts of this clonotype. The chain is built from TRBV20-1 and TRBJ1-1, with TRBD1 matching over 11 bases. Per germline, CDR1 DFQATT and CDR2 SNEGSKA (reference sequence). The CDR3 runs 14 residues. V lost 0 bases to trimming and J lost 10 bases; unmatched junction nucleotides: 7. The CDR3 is CSARDGTGGYGAFF. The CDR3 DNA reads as TGCAGTGCTAGAGATGGGACAGGGGGTTATGGAGCTTTCTTT.

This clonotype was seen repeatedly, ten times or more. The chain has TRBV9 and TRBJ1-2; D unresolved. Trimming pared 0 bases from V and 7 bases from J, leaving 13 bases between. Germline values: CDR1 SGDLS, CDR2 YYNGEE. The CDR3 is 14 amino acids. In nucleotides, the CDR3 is TGTGCCAGCAGCGTAGGAAAAGGGTTAGGTGGCTACACCTTC. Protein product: CASSVGKGLGGYTF.

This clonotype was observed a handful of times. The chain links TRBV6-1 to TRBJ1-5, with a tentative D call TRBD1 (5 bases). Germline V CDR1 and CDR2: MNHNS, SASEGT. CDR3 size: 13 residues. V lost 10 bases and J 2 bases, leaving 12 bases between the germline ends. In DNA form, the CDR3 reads TGTGCCACCCGTGGGGGTGGCAATCAGCCCCAGCATTTT. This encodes CATRGGGNQPQHF.

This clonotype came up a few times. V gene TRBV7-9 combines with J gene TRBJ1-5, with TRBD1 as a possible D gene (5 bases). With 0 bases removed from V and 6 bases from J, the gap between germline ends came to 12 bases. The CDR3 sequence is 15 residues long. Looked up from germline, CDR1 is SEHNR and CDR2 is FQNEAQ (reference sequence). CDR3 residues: CASSLAGGMGQPQHF. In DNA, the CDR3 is TGTGCCAGCAGCTTAGCTGGGGGAATGGGTCAGCCCCAGCATTTT.

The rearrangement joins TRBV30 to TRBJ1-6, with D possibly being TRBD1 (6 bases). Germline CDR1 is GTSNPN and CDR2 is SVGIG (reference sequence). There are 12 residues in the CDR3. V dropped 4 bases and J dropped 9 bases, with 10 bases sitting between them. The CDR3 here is CAWNRVGSPLHF. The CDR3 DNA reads TGTGCCTGGAACAGGGTCGGTTCACCCCTCCACTTT.

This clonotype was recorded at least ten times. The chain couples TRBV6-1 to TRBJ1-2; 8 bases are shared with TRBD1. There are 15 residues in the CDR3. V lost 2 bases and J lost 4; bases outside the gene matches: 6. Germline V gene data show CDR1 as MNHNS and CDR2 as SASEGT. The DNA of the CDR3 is TGTGCCAGCAGTGAATCAAAGGGACAGGTCTATGGCTACACCTTC. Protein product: CASSESKGQVYGYTF.

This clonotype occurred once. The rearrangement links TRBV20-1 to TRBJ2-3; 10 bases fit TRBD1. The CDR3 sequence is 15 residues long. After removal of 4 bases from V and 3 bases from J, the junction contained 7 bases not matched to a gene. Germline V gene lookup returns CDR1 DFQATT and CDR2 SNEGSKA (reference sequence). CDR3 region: CSATGTGAPTDTQYF. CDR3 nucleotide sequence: TGCAGTGCTACCGGGACAGGGGCCCCTACAGATACGCAGTATTTT.

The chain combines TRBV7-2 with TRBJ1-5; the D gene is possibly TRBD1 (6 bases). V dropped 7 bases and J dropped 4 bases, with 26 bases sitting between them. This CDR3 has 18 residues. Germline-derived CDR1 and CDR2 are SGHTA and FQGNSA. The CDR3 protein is CTSTQWGPARWGNQPQHF. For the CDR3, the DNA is TGTACCAGCACACAATGGGGGCCGGCCCGTTGGGGTAATCAGCCCCAGCATTTT.

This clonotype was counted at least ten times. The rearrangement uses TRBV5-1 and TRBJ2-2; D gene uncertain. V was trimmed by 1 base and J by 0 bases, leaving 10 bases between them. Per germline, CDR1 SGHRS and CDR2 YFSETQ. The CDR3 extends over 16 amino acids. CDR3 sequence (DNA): TGCGCCAGCAGCTTGTCCGCTACACCGAACACCGGGGAGCTGTTTTTT. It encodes CASSLSATPNTGELFF.

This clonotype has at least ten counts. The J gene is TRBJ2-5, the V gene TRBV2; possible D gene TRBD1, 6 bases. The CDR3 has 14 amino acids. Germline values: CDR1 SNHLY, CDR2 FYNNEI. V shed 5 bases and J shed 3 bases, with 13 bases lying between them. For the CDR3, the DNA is TGTGCCAGCAGTCCAAGGGGACAAAAAGAGACCCAGTACTTC. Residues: CASSPRGQKETQYF.

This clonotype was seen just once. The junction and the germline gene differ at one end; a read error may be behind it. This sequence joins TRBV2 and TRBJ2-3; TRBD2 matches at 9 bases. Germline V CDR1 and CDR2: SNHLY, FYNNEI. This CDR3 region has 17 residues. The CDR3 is CASSNTRGGAWSDSQYF. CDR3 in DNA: TGTGCCAGCAGTAATACCCGCGGGGGGGCCTGGTCAGATTCGCAGTATTTT.

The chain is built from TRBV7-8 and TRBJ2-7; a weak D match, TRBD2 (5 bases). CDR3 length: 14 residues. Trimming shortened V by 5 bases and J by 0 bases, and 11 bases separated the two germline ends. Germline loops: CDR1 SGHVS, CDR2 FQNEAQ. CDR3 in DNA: TGTGCCAGCAGCCCACTAGGTCCCTCCTACGAGCAGTACTTC. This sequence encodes CASSPLGPSYEQYF.

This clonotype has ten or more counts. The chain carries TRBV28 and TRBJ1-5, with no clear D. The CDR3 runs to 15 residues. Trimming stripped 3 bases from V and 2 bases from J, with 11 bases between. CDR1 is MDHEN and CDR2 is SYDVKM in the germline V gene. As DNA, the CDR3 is TGTGCCAGCAGTTTCGGGCGGAGGGGCAATCAGCCCCAGCATTTT. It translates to CASSFGRRGNQPQHF. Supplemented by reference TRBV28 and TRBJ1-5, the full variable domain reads DVKVTQSSRYLVKRTGEKVFLECVQDMDHENMFWYRQDPGLGLRLIYFSYDVKMKEKGDIPEGYSVSREKKERFSLILESASTNQTSMYLCASSFGRRGNQPQHFGDGTRLSIL.

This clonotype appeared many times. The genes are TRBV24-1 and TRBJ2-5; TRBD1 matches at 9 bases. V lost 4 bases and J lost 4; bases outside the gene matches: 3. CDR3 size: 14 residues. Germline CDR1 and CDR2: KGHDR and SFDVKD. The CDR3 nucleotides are TGTGCCACCAGTGACCCGACAGGGGGAGAGACCCAGTACTTC. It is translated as CATSDPTGGETQYF.

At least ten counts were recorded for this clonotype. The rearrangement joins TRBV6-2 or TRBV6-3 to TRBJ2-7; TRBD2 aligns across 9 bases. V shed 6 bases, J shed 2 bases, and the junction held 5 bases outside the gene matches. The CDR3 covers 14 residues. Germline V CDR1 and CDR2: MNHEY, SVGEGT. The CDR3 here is CASRKLAGTYEQYF. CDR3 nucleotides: TGTGCCAGCAGGAAACTAGCGGGCACCTACGAGCAGTACTTC.

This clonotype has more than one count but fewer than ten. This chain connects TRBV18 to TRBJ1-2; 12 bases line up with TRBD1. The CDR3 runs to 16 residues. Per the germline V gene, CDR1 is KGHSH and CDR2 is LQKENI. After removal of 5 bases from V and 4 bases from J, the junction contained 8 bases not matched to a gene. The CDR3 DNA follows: TGTGCCAGCTCAGCGCCCGGGACAGGGGGCATCTATGGCTACACCTTC. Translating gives CASSAPGTGGIYGYTF.

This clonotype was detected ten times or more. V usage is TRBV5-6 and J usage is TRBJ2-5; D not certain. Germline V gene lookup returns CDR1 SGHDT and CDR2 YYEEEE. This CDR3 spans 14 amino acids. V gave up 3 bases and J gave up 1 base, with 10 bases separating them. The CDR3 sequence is CASSSQYSQETQYF. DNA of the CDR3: TGTGCCAGCAGCTCACAGTATTCCCAAGAGACCCAGTACTTC.

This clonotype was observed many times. The CDR3 nucleotides read TGTGCTAGTGGTTTGGGGCAGCTAACACCCCTCCACTTT. It encodes CASGLGQLTPLHF. The chain recombines TRBV12-5 with TRBJ1-6; D uncertain. CDR1 is LGHNT and CDR2 is FRNRAP in the germline V gene. The CDR3 consists of 13 residues. Trimming took off 1 base at V and 11 bases at J, with 9 bases between the two ends.

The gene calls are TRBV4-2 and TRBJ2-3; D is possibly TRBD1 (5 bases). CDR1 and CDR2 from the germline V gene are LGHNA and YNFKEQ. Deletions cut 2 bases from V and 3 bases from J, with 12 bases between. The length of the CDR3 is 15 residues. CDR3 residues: CASSQSAQGTDTQYF. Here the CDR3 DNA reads TGTGCCAGCAGCCAATCAGCCCAGGGTACAGATACGCAGTATTTT.